Below, 6 T cell receptor beta chains from the same sample are listed, as sequenced in a study of sequential checkpoint blockade in melanoma. Treatment denoted: randomized to nivolumab then ipilimumab (arm A) or the reverse (arm B). Libraries were prepared by immunoSEQ multiplex PCR; TCRdb keeps only in-frame clonotypes and omits some of them. The data hold about 40,000 clones, with 75% to 90% observed a single time. Here the sequenced sample was CD8+ T cells sorted from blood (inferred from file names), taken from a patient given nivolumab and ipilimumab in sequence. The receptors derive from a human donor with melanoma.

The chain links TRBV2 to TRBJ2-5; 9 nucleotides align to TRBD1. TRBJ2-7 matches the DNA end more closely, so the J call is doubtful. The CDR3 runs 15 residues. Germline lookup yields CDR1 SNHLY and CDR2 FYNNEI. For the CDR3, the DNA is TGTGCCAGCAGTGATAGGACAGGGGCTACCTACGAGCAGTACTTC. Protein sequence: CASSDRTGATYEQYF.

This chain joins TRBV7-9 and TRBJ2-7; 9 bases map to TRBD2. The CDR3 is 17 amino acids. After removal of 1 base from V and 3 bases from J, the junction contained 10 bases not matched to a gene. The germline CDR1 and CDR2 sequences are SEHNR and FQNEAQ (reference sequence). CDR3: CASSLVPAGGRCYEQYV. The CDR3 coding sequence is TGTGCCAGCAGCTTAGTTCCTGCGGGAGGGCGATGCTACGAGCAGTACGTC.

V and J are TRBV5-6 and TRBJ2-7, with 8 bases identical to TRBD1. V lost 2 bases, J lost 2 bases, and 3 bases stayed unmatched. The CDR3 loop spans 14 amino acids. The V gene's germline CDR1 is SGHDT and CDR2 YYEEEE. The CDR3 DNA sequence: TGTGCCAGCAGCTTTCAGGGGGCGGCCTACGAGCAGTACTTC. It encodes CASSFQGAAYEQYF.

The chain employs TRBV5-1 and TRBJ1-5; 8 positions agree with TRBD1. V dropped 4 bases and J dropped 4; count of bases not matched to a gene: 7. Germline V gene sequence: CDR1 SGHRS, CDR2 YFSETQ. This CDR3 has 15 amino acids. The CDR3 protein is CASSTGQVGNQPQHF. Written as DNA, the CDR3 is TGCGCCAGCAGCACGGGACAGGTGGGAAATCAGCCCCAGCATTTT.

This chain uses TRBV27 with TRBJ2-2; D is perhaps TRBD1 (5 bases). V lost 10 bases to trimming and J lost 1 base, with 22 bases between them. There are 17 residues in the CDR3. CDR1 MNHEY and CDR2 SMNVEV come from the germline V gene (reference sequence). The CDR3 sequence is CANPPGHRDVNTGELFF. The CDR3 nucleotides read TGTGCCAACCCACCTGGACACAGAGACGTGAACACCGGGGAGCTGTTTTTT.

The sample holds one count of this clone. The chain carries TRBV13 and TRBJ2-7; 10 bases line up with TRBD1. Germline-derived CDR1 and CDR2 are PRHDT and FYEKMQ (reference sequence). V lost 3 bases and J lost 1; bases outside the gene matches: 15. The CDR3 extends over 19 amino acids. The CDR3 nucleotides are TGTGCCAGCAGCTTTCAGGGGTATCCGGGACAGGGGCGATCCTACGAGCAGTACTTC. It specifies CASSFQGYPGQGRSYEQYF.